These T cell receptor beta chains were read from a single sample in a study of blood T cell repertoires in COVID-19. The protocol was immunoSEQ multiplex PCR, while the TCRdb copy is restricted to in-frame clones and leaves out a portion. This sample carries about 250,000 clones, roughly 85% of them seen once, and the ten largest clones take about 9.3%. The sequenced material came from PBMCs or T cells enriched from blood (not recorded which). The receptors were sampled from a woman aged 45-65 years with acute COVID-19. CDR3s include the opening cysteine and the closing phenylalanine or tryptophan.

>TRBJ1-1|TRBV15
CATSSPGGTEAFF
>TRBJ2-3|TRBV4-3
CASSQDFRVPDTQYF
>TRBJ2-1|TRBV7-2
CASSLPSGPYNEQFF
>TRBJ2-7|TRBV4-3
CASSQGLAGGNSYEQYF
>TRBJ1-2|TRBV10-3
CAISESRGHHYGYTF
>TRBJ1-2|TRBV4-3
CASSQDRGYYGYTF
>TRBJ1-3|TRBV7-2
CASSMTGPGNTIYF
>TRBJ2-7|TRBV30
CAWNKRGQTSYEQYF
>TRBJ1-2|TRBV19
CASSTPGGGINYGYTF
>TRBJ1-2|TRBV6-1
CASSETWEYYGYTF
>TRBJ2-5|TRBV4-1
CASSQGGETQYF
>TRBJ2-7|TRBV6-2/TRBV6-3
CASNPGQTYEQYF
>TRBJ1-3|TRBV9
CASSVGDRKNTIYF
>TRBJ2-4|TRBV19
CASSTLRQGHIQYF
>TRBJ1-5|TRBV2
CASSRDRGSQPQHF
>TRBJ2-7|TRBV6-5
CASSYSGQGTYEQYF
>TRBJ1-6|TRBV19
CASKTGQGNSPLHF
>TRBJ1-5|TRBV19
CASSLGQERDQPQHF
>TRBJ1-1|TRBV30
CAWSVLTANTEAFF
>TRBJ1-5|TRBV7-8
CASSVGTPDNQPQHF
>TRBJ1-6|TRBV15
CATSRVLTGTNSPLHF
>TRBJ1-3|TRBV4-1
CASSHLGQGASGNTIYF
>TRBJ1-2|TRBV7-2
CASSLAGQVYYGYTF
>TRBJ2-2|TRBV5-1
CASSSYTGELFF
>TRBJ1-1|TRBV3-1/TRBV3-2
CASSQQGRQGGTEAFF
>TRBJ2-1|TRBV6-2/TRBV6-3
CASSYSKVRGDYNEQFF
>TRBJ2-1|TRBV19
CASSTDSHNEQFF
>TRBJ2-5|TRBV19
CASSIVNRQETQYF
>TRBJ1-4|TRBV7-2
CASSLGGGGEGKLFF
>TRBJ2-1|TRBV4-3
CASSQEGLAGAPSYNEQFF
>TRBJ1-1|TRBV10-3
CAINDGTDMNTEAFF
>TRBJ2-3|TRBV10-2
CASSSLARGGIDTQYF
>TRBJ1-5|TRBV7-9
CASSLGSEGVRPQHF
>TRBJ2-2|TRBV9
CASSVAVSNTGELFF
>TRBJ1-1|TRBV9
CASSVGRGEDTEAFF
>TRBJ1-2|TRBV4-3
CASSQEDSADYGYTF
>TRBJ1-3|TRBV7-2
CASSQVRGSGNTIYF
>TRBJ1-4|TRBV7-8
CASSGRGRITTNEKLFF
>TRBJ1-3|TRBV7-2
CASSLWGAGNTIYF
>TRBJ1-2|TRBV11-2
CASSLVPGGGGYTF
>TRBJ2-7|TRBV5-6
CASSLGRGRGYEQYF
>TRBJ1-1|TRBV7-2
CASSLAQLSGNTEAFF
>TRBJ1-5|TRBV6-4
CASSPQASQPQHF
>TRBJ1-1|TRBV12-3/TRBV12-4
CASSLIQGEAFF